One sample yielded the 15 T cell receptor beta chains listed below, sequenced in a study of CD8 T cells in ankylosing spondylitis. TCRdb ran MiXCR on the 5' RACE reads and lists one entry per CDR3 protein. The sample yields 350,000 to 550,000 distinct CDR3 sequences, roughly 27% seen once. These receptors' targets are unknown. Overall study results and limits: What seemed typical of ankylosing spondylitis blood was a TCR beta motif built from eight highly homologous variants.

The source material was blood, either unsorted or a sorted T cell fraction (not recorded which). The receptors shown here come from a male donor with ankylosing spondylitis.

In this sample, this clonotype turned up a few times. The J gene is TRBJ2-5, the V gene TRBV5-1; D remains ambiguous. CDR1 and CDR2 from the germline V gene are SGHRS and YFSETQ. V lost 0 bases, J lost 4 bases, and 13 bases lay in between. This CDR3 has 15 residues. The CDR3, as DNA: TGCGCCAGCAGCTTGGCCGGCAATATCGGAGAGACCCAGTACTTC. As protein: CASSLAGNIGETQYF.

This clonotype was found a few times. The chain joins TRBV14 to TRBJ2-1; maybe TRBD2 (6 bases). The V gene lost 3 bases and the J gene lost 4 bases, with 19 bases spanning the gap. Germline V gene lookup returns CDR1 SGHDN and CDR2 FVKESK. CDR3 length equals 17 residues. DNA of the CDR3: TGTGCCAGCAGCCACTCTATGGGGGGAGCGTTTTACAATGAGCAGTTCTTC. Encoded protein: CASSHSMGGAFYNEQFF.

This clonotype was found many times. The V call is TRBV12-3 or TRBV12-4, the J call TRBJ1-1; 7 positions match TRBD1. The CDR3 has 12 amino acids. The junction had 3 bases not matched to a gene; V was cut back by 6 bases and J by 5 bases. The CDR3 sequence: CASSTGVTEAFF. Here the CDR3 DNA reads TGTGCCAGCAGCACAGGGGTAACTGAAGCTTTCTTT.

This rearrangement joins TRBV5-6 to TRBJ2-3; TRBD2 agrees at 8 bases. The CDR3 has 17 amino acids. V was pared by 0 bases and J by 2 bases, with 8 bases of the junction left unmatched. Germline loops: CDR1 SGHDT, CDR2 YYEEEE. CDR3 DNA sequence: TGTGCCAGCAGCTTGGGCCCACTAGCGGACTTCACAGATACGCAGTATTTT. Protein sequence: CASSLGPLADFTDTQYF. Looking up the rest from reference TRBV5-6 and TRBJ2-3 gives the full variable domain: DAGVTQSPTHLIKTRGQQVTLRCSPKSGHDTVSWYQQALGQGPQFIFQYYEEEERQRGNFPDRFSGHQFPNYSSELNVNALLLGDSALYLCASSLGPLADFTDTQYFGPGTRLTVL.

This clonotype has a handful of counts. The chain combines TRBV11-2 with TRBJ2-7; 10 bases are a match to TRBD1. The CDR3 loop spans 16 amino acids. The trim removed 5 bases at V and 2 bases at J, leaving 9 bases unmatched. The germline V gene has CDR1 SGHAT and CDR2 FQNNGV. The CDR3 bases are TGTGCCAGCAGCCCGAGACAGGGGGCCTATACCTACGAGCAGTACTTC. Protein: CASSPRQGAYTYEQYF.

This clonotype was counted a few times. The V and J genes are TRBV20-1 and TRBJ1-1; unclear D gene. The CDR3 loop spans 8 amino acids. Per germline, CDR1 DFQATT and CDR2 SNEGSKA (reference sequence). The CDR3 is CSQDGAFF. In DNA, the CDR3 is TGCAGCCAGGACGGAGCTTTCTTT.

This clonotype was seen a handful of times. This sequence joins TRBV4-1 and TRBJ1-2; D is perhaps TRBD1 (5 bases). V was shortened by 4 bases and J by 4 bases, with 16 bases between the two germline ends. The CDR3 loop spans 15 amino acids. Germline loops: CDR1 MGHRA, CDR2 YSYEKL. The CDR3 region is CASSLRAMGTYGYTF. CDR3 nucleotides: TGCGCCAGCAGCCTCCGCGCGATGGGGACCTATGGCTACACCTTC.

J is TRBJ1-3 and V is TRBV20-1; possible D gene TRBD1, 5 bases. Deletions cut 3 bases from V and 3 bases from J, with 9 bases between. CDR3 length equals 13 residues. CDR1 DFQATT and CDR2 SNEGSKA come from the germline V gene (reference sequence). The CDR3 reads CSASWGGGNTIYF. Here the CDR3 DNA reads TGCAGTGCTAGTTGGGGGGGTGGAAACACCATATATTTT.

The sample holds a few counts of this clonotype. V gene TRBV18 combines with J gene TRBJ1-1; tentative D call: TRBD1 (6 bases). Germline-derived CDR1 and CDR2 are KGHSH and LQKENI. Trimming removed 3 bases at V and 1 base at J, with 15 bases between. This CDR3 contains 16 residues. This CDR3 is CASSPPPGTRNTEAFF. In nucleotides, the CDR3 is TGTGCCAGCTCACCTCCCCCCGGGACAAGGAACACTGAAGCTTTCTTT.

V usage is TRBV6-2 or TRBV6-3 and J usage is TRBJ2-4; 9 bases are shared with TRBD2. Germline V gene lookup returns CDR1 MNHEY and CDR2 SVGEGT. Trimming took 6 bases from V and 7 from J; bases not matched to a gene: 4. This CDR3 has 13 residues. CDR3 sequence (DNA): TGTGCCAGCAGCTCAAGCGGGAGGAACATTCAGTACTTC. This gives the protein CASSSSGRNIQYF.

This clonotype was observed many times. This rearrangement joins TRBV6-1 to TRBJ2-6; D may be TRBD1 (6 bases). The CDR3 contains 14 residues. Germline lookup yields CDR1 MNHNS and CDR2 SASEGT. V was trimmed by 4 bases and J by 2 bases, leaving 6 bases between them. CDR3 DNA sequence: TGTGCCAGCAGTGGGGGGCCTGGGGCCAACGTCCTGACTTTC. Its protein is CASSGGPGANVLTF.

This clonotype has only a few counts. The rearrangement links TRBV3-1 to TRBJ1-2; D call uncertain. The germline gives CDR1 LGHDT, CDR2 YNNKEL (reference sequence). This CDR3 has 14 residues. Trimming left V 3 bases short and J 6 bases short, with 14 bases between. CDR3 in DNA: TGTGCCAGCAGCCATCGAGGACTGGAGGATGGCTACACCTTC. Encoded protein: CASSHRGLEDGYTF.

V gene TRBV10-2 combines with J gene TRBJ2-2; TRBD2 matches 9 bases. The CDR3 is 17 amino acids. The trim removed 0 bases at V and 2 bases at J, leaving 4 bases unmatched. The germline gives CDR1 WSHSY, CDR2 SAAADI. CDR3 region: CASSESRTSDNTGELFF. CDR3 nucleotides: TGCGCCAGCAGTGAGTCGCGGACTAGCGACAACACCGGGGAGCTGTTTTTT.

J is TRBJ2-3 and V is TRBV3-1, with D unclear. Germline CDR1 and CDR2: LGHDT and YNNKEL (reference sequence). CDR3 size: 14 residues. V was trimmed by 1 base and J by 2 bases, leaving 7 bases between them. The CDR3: CASSQAVFTDTQYF. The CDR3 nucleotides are TGTGCCAGCAGCCAAGCAGTGTTCACAGATACGCAGTATTTT.

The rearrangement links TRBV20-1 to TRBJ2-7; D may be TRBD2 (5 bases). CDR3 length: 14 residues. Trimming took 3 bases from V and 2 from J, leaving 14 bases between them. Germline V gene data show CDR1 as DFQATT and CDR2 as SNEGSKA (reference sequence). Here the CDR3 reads CSASRGLRAYEQYF. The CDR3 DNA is TGCAGTGCTAGTCGGGGTTTGCGGGCCTACGAGCAGTACTTC.